Detailed here is one TCR beta chain. This specimen belongs to a study of TIL therapy for anti-PD-1-resistant metastatic lung cancer. Whole-study context: Median tumor PD-L1 proportion score was approximately 5.7%. Four tumors were EGFR-mutant and two were ALK-rearranged.

Trimming took off 6 bases at V and 3 bases at J, with 13 bases between the two ends. There are 13 residues in the CDR3. Germline CDR1 is SGHKS and CDR2 is YYEKEE (reference sequence). Regarding time point: pre-treatment sample, taken before nivolumab and TIL therapy. Sequencing used immunoSEQ v3. TCRdb's copy holds only in-frame clones and misses some; the assay was immunoSEQ multiplex PCR. The data show more than 45,000 clones, around 87% seen once. The V call is TRBV5-5, the J call TRBJ2-7; either TRBD1 or TRBD2 may supply D (5 bases each). This TCR came from a person aged 25-85 years with non-small cell lung cancer. Specimen: blood, collected at baseline. Here the CDR3 DNA reads TGTGCCAGCACAGCACGGGGCTTCTACGAGCAGTACTTC. Translated: CASTARGFYEQYF. Supplemented by reference TRBV5-5 and TRBJ2-7, the full variable domain reads DAGVTQSPTHLIKTRGQQVTLRCSPISGHKSVSWYQQVLGQGPQFIFQYYEKEERGRGNFPDRFSARQFPNYSSELNVNALLLGDSALYLCASTARGFYEQYFGPGTRLTVT.